This T cell receptor (beta chain) comes out of a study of cytomegalovirus exposure and HLA in healthy donors (dated by TCRdb to the late 2010s). Notes on the research overall: An earlier analysis of some 500 of the donors reported 250 to 300 Gb of sequence data and more than 90 million unique TCR beta sequences from about 179 million T cells. An early release covering some 640 HLA-typed donors comprised about 300 gigabases of sequencing data and around 86 million unique TCR sequences. The genetic ancestry cluster associated with self-reported Caucasian donors included about 84% of the 398 genotyped donors. The study aimed to test whether signatures of past pathogen exposure could be identified by cataloging public T cell receptors. The study profiled the T cell repertoires of more than 500 subjects by immunosequencing and related them to cytomegalovirus serostatus. A separate validation cohort of about 110 different subjects was used in addition to the roughly 620-subject first cohort. The study combined high-throughput TCR immunosequencing, statistical association of individual TCRs with disease status, and machine learning to predict cytomegalovirus infection status. A later analysis re-analyzed previously published TCR beta repertoires from 500 to 700 donors and added high-resolution HLA genotyping to study TCR occurrence patterns. The later analysis used no new phenotypic data to find candidate immune exposures, relying instead on TCR beta sequences and their occurrence across donors. In an earlier analysis of roughly 600 of the donors, high-throughput TCR beta sequencing was used to judge whether each TCR beta V gene segment behaved as functional or pseudogenic. Donor age, sex, ethnicity and CMV serostatus were compiled together with the repertoire data. A later genetic analysis took genome-wide SNP genotypes for about 65% of the 666 donors and used that subset as a discovery cohort. Every repertoire in the discovery cohort had been generated on one and the same sequencing platform. Class I and class II HLA loci were covered by the typing at four-digit resolution. Typing coverage varied by locus: roughly 620-640 donors for A, B, C, DRB1 and DQB1; roughly 510 for DQA1; 606 for DPA1; under 490 for DPB1. Four to six DR-DQ haplotypes were handled as single units for association and clustering because linkage in the cohort was strong. On average, 235,054 unique TCR beta nucleotide sequences were sequenced per donor among some 420 genotyped donors of the cohort, with 15% to 20% of those sequences being non-productive.

The cohort consisted of approximately 690 healthy bone marrow donors. All cohort members were sampled while nominally healthy, although unrecorded immune exposures were likely present. The donor tested CMV seropositive and was one of the 289 seropositive cohort members. Each donor provided a peripheral blood sample, and peripheral blood mononuclear cells were used for TCR beta sequencing. The Qiagen DNeasy Blood Extraction Kit was used to extract genomic DNA from the blood cell samples. Study-level results and caveats: Specific HLA alleles were associated with 15,000 to 20,000 TCR beta sequences at a false discovery rate of 0.05 in a later analysis. Most CMV-associated TCR beta chains appeared to be HLA-restricted in a later analysis, and the HLA associations seemed to be driven largely by CMV exposure. In an earlier analysis of several hundred of the donors, most TCR beta V segments were observed in productive rearrangements about 87% or about 30% of the time, broadly matching IMGT annotations. A further reported finding was that TCR beta sequences accurately predicted the HLA-A and HLA-B alleles for most subjects in the first cohort. While some public TCRs were present in many individuals, most TCR sequences turned up only very rarely across donors. Immune exposure information for the cohort was limited to CMV serostatus. According to the authors, the approach could potentially be generalized to other disease states and immunological phenotypes. A few of the identified cytomegalovirus-associated TCR beta chains were confirmed in vitro to be specific for cytomegalovirus antigens. The classifier was reported to diagnose cytomegalovirus status with high specificity and sensitivity in both the original cohort and the validation cohort. The 87-base-pair reads could not distinguish some IMGT-functional V segments, including TRBV6-2 and TRBV6-3, so those segments were excluded. In a later analysis, HLA-associated TCR beta chains showed more clonal expansion and lower generation probabilities than non-associated chains that were equally common. In a later genetic analysis, fewer N-insertions in productive TCRs were reported among donors in an Asian-associated ancestry cluster than the roughly 700-donor mean. A cluster of highly shared sequence variants was judged likely to be a technical artifact of the sequencing pipeline. In a later analysis, TCR association rates were found to vary across HLA loci, with the most associated TCRs seen for DRB1 alleles and the fewest for HLA-C alleles. Sequencing depth was assumed to be roughly uniform across donors in the presence/absence analyses, though that assumption may not hold. Because HLA typing was unavailable for some donors at each locus, only the typed subset was used in association tests. Because counts were too low, seventeen rarely observed V segments, including chromosome 9 orphons, were left out of the earlier analysis of approximately 580 of the donors. V-gene and J-gene trimming of TCR beta chains was associated with a missense DCLRE1C variant in a later genetic analysis, and the association was replicated in an independent cohort. Strong co-occurrence of HLA alleles, especially DR and DQ, made assigning TCR associations to individual alleles difficult. Several of the top co-occurrence clusters appeared to be linked to parvovirus B19, influenza, CMV and Epstein-Barr virus, according to a later analysis. Correlated functional status among segregating V segments might be attributable to linkage disequilibrium, but an unknown experimental factor could not be ruled out. Only TCR beta chains were sequenced in this cohort, and the absence of alpha or paired-chain data limited detectable features. The study listed 150 to 200 TCR beta chains as associated with cytomegalovirus.

Trimmed from V: 3 bases; trimmed from J: 3 bases; junction bases lacking a gene match: 7. The CDR3 starts with the cysteine, ends with the phenylalanine, and has 16 residues. The retained sequence is limited to the CDR3, 48 bases, with the frame set at the first base. The germline V gene provides CDR1 MGHRA and CDR2 YSYEKL. Notes on this clone: What this receptor recognizes is not known. Within one base of it there is no much larger clone, and no base qualities were kept.

To prepare the library, the immunoSEQ multiplex PCR assay was applied. For the multiplex PCR, a mixture combining 60 forward primers for TCR Vbeta segments and 13 reverse primers for TCR Jbeta segments was used. The CDR3 region of rearranged TCR beta genes was amplified from genomic DNA with a multiplex PCR assay. The amplified TCR beta libraries were sequenced on the Illumina HiSeq System as 87-base-pair reads. The study's own analysis went as follows. In a later analysis, some 80 million unique TCR beta chains were counted across the approximately 640 repertoires, and roughly 10 million of these chains were shared by at least two donors. A nearest-neighbor algorithm error-corrected the raw reads and collapsed the reads into unique sequences, merging closely related sequences to remove PCR and sequencing errors. CDR3 sequences were aligned to IMGT reference sequences to assign V, D and J gene segments. For a sequence to be retained, a match of at least six nucleotides was required to both a V gene segment and a J gene segment. Rearrangements were called productive when the CDR3 lacked stop codons and stayed in frame with V and J; all others were non-productive. CDR3 was defined according to IMGT convention as the region running from the second conserved V-encoded cysteine to the conserved J-encoded phenylalanine. Sequences without an unambiguous match to a single V gene segment were excluded from the earlier analysis of 450 to 650 of the donors. An earlier analysis of approximately 590 of the donors classified V segments as functional when productive rearrangements were above 56.7% and as segregating when the standard deviation between donors was above 5%. To diagnose cytomegalovirus status from the catalog of TCR beta chain sequences, a statistical classification framework was built. In a later analysis, V and J genes were assigned by comparing TCR nucleotide sequences against IMGT/GENE-DB human TR gene sequences. In a later analysis, CDR3 sequences and most-parsimonious VDJ recombination scenarios were assigned using the TCRdist pipeline. In a later analysis, each TCR beta chain was defined by its CDR3 amino acid sequence together with its V-gene family, and reads lacking a unique V-gene family were excluded. As a way to deal with suspected cross-contamination and a sequencing artifact, a later analysis dropped over 550 nucleotide sequences that were highly shared and had low generation probability. A later analysis calculated a clonal expansion index for each public chain from normalized within-repertoire ranks of inferred template counts. Generation probabilities in a later analysis came from a VDJ recombination model fitted to out-of-frame rearrangements, and those results were checked against IGoR. In a later analysis, hypergeometric tests were used to score TCR-TCR, TCR-HLA and TCR-CMV co-occurrence, with a repertoire-size bias correction applied to TCR pairs. False discovery rates were estimated in a later analysis by permuting HLA or CMV assignments 20 times. In a later analysis, co-occurring TCRs were grouped with DBSCAN, and TCRdist sequence similarity was added when clustering was performed within HLA-allele-positive subsets. Co-occurrence clustering excluded repertoires with fewer than 30,000 or more than 120,000 public chains, plus five with anomalous nucleotide sharing. TCRdb re-hosts the immuneACCESS table, in-frame sequences only. Its copies lack some clones; in the studies checked, an unresolved V gene accounts for under half of them, and the cause for the rest is not known. Clonal size and the V and J genes are those of that table, whereas D and trimming came from the DNA. Recorded for this sample are around 160,000 clones; approximately 85% of them occurred a single time. The ten largest clonotypes hold approximately 9.4% of the sample.

This sequence originates from a young man in good health and CMV-seropositive. The chain is made from TRBV4-1 and TRBJ1-3, with 8 bases matching TRBD1. Specimen: PBMCs. The CDR3 region reads CASSQTGAKFGNTIYF. The DNA sequence is given as TGCGCCAGCAGCCAGACAGGGGCGAAGTTTGGAAACACCATATATTTT.